This T cell receptor beta chain was recorded in a study of T cells in Graves' hyperthyroidism and ophthalmopathy. Study summary: Peripheral blood was acquired at first diagnosis, ahead of any therapy whatsoever. Study-wide points: Model predictions of ophthalmopathy came a median around 6.5 months before onset.

The study left out patients who had uncontrolled infection, other autoimmune disease, pregnancy or lactation. The PBMCs were sourced from fresh peripheral blood (10 ml). The germline V gene encodes CDR1 SGHAT and CDR2 FQNNGV. The V and J ends lost 5 bases and 0 bases, in that order; junction bases with no gene match: 11. CDR3 length: 17 residues. This clonotype was observed at least ten times. Its specificity is unknown. TCR beta CDR3 sequences were amplified from RNA transcripts. A first-round RT-PCR of the TCR CDR3 used the HTBI primer set. TCRdb re-analysed the multiplex PCR reads in MiXCR, keeping a single row per CDR3 protein. The data hold approximately 620,000 distinct CDR3 sequences, with approximately 16% observed a single time.

The gene calls are TRBV11-2 and TRBJ2-3, with 7 bases aligning to TRBD1. The sample was blood. The sequence derives from a middle-aged woman with Graves' ophthalmopathy. CDR3 nucleotide sequence: TGTGCCAGCAGCGGCCGACAGGGAGCAACTAGCACAGATACGCAGTATTTT. Translating it yields CASSGRQGATSTDTQYF. The variable domain in full, with the rest retrieved from reference TRBV11-2 and TRBJ2-3, is EAGVAQSPRYKIIEKRQSVAFWCNPISGHATLYWYQQILGQGPKLLIQFQNNGVVDDSQLPKDRFSAERLKGVDSTLKIQPAKLEDSAVYLCASSGRQGATSTDTQYFGPGTRLTVL.